This is a list of T cell receptor beta chains from one sample in a study of blood T cells in healthy people across ages. TCRdb independently ran MiXCR on the 5' RACE reads; one entry per CDR3 protein. The table has around 500,000 distinct CDR3 sequences, about a quarter seen once. Another study also made use of these data, one on T cells of mothers and their children.

Sequencing was performed on blood. These receptors came from a boy aged 2-9 years in good health. CDR3s include the opening cysteine and the closing phenylalanine or tryptophan. Each record gives: V gene, clone size, J gene, CDR3 length, D gene, CDR3 protein, CDR3 DNA. D genes are given only for firm matches. Expanded clones get a size class; other rows say once, few or many, or leave the size out.

V gene: TRBV7-2; clone size: few; J gene: TRBJ2-5; CDR3 length: 14; D gene: TRBD2; CDR3 protein: CASTWLAERETQYF; CDR3 DNA: TGTGCCAGCACCTGGCTAGCGGAGCGGGAGACCCAGTACTTC
V gene: TRBV7-9; clone size: .; J gene: TRBJ1-1; CDR3 length: 13; D gene: .; CDR3 protein: CASSLVGFTEAFF; CDR3 DNA: TGTGCCAGCAGCTTAGTGGGGTTCACTGAAGCTTTCTTT
V gene: TRBV20-1; clone size: .; J gene: TRBJ2-2; CDR3 length: 15; D gene: TRBD1; CDR3 protein: CSARDWDRGYGELFF; CDR3 DNA: TGCAGTGCTAGAGACTGGGACAGGGGCTATGGGGAGCTGTTTTTT
V gene: TRBV7-9; clone size: .; J gene: TRBJ2-1; CDR3 length: 14; D gene: .; CDR3 protein: CASSRDARKNEQFF; CDR3 DNA: TGTGCCAGCAGCCGGGACGCGAGGAAGAATGAGCAGTTCTTC
V gene: TRBV18; clone size: .; J gene: TRBJ2-1; CDR3 length: 15; D gene: TRBD1; CDR3 protein: CASSPRDRVFNEQFF; CDR3 DNA: TGTGCCAGCTCACCCCGGGACAGGGTGTTTAATGAGCAGTTCTTC
V gene: TRBV2; clone size: .; J gene: TRBJ1-1; CDR3 length: 13; D gene: .; CDR3 protein: CASRMEANTEAFF; CDR3 DNA: TGTGCCAGCAGGATGGAGGCGAACACTGAAGCTTTCTTT
V gene: TRBV5-5; clone size: .; J gene: TRBJ1-2; CDR3 length: 14; D gene: TRBD1; CDR3 protein: CASSANRGREGYTF; CDR3 DNA: TGTGCCAGCAGCGCAAACAGGGGGCGCGAGGGCTACACCTTC
V gene: TRBV2; clone size: few; J gene: TRBJ2-5; CDR3 length: 14; D gene: .; CDR3 protein: CASSNLDFRETQYF; CDR3 DNA: TGTGCCAGCAGTAATTTGGATTTCAGGGAGACCCAGTACTTC
V gene: TRBV13; clone size: .; J gene: TRBJ1-5; CDR3 length: 16; D gene: .; CDR3 protein: CASSGGPGGPNRPQHF; CDR3 DNA: TGTGCCAGCAGCGGGGGTCCCGGGGGGCCAAATCGGCCCCAGCATTTT
V gene: TRBV24-1; clone size: .; J gene: TRBJ2-1; CDR3 length: 14; D gene: .; CDR3 protein: CATSGRGWYNEQFF; CDR3 DNA: TGTGCCACCAGTGGGAGAGGGTGGTACAATGAGCAGTTCTTC
V gene: TRBV7-2; clone size: .; J gene: TRBJ1-1; CDR3 length: 15; D gene: .; CDR3 protein: CASSLSPGPSTEAFF; CDR3 DNA: TGTGCCAGCAGCTTAAGCCCAGGGCCCTCCACTGAAGCTTTCTTT
V gene: TRBV11-2; clone size: few; J gene: TRBJ2-4; CDR3 length: 17; D gene: TRBD2; CDR3 protein: CVSSLLAGVIAKNIQYF; CDR3 DNA: TGTGTCAGCAGCTTATTGGCGGGGGTGATAGCCAAAAACATTCAGTACTTC
V gene: TRBV4-1; clone size: .; J gene: TRBJ2-4; CDR3 length: 16; D gene: TRBD2; CDR3 protein: CASSQSLGLAGNIQYF; CDR3 DNA: TGCGCCAGCAGCCAAAGTTTGGGACTAGCGGGAAACATTCAGTACTTC
V gene: TRBV12-3/TRBV12-4; clone size: few; J gene: TRBJ2-1; CDR3 length: 15; D gene: .; CDR3 protein: CASSLRRTNYNEQFF; CDR3 DNA: TGTGCCAGCAGTTTACGTAGAACTAACTACAATGAGCAGTTCTTC
V gene: TRBV20-1; clone size: .; J gene: TRBJ2-1; CDR3 length: 10; D gene: .; CDR3 protein: CSLDGGEQFF; CDR3 DNA: TGCAGTTTGGACGGGGGTGAGCAGTTCTTC
V gene: TRBV12-3/TRBV12-4; clone size: few; J gene: TRBJ1-2; CDR3 length: 16; D gene: TRBD1; CDR3 protein: CASSFGDRDFFYGYTF; CDR3 DNA: TGTGCCAGCAGTTTCGGGGACAGGGACTTTTTTTATGGCTACACCTTC
V gene: TRBV6-5; clone size: .; J gene: TRBJ1-6; CDR3 length: 14; D gene: .; CDR3 protein: CASSQDRFDSPLHF; CDR3 DNA: TGTGCCAGCAGCCAAGACCGGTTCGATTCACCCCTCCACTTT
V gene: TRBV6-2/TRBV6-3; clone size: .; J gene: TRBJ1-3; CDR3 length: 14; D gene: .; CDR3 protein: CASSFGTTGNTIYF; CDR3 DNA: TGTGCCAGCAGTTTCGGGACAACTGGAAACACCATATATTTT
V gene: TRBV7-2; clone size: .; J gene: TRBJ2-7; CDR3 length: 15; D gene: TRBD2; CDR3 protein: CASSRHRDYSPEQYF; CDR3 DNA: TGTGCCAGCAGCCGCCACCGGGACTACTCCCCCGAGCAGTACTTC
V gene: TRBV9; clone size: .; J gene: TRBJ2-3; CDR3 length: 13; D gene: .; CDR3 protein: CASKSTLTDTQYF; CDR3 DNA: TGTGCCAGCAAGTCGACCCTCACAGATACGCAGTATTTT
V gene: TRBV3-1; clone size: .; J gene: TRBJ2-7; CDR3 length: 14; D gene: .; CDR3 protein: CASSQSRNSYEQYF; CDR3 DNA: TGTGCCAGCAGCCAATCCAGGAATTCCTACGAGCAGTACTTC
V gene: TRBV11-2; clone size: .; J gene: TRBJ2-1; CDR3 length: 16; D gene: TRBD2; CDR3 protein: CASSLGRLAGVNEQFF; CDR3 DNA: TGTGCCAGCAGCTTAGGTAGGCTAGCGGGAGTCAATGAGCAGTTCTTC
V gene: TRBV5-1; clone size: many; J gene: TRBJ1-5; CDR3 length: 15; D gene: .; CDR3 protein: CASSLDGGDHQPQHF; CDR3 DNA: TGCGCCAGCAGCTTGGACGGAGGGGATCATCAGCCCCAGCATTTT
V gene: TRBV20-1; clone size: many; J gene: TRBJ2-5; CDR3 length: 19; D gene: .; CDR3 protein: CSAVPLGAKSFSPQETQYF; CDR3 DNA: TGCAGTGCGGTTCCGTTGGGGGCTAAGTCATTCTCCCCCCAAGAGACCCAGTATTTC
V gene: TRBV20-1; clone size: .; J gene: TRBJ2-4; CDR3 length: 13; D gene: .; CDR3 protein: CSARQGAKNIQYF; CDR3 DNA: TGCAGTGCTAGACAGGGGGCCAAAAACATTCAGTACTTC